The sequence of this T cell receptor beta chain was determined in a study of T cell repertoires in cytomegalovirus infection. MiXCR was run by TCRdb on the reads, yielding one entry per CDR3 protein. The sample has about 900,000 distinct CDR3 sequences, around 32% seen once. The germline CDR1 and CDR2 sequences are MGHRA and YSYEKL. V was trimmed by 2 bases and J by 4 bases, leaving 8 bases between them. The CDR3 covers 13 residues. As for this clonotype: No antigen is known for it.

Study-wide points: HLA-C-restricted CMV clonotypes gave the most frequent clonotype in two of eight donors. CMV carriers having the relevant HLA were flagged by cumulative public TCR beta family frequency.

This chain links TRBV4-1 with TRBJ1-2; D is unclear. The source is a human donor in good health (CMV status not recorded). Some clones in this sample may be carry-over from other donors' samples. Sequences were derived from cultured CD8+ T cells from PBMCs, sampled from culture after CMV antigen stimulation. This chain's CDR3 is CASSQFVSYGYTF. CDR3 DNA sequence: TGCGCCAGCAGCCAATTTGTCAGCTATGGCTACACCTTC.